This T cell receptor (beta chain) derives from a study of shared clonotypes between healthy human individuals. Of note for this clone: The antigen remains unidentified.

CD45RO+ cells and CCR7-negative CD45RA+ TemRA cells were combined as CD8 memory. Method: immunoSEQ multiplex PCR; TCRdb's copy keeps in-frame clones and lacks some. The sample gives 110,000 or so clones, approximately 70% of which show up once; about 23% is in the top ten. The CDR3 has 13 residues. The germline V and J ends were trimmed by 8 bases and 2 bases, with 13 bases remaining between them. Per the germline V gene, CDR1 is SGHNT and CDR2 is YYREEE (reference sequence). Study-level points and caveats: Rarefaction curves obtained for sorted subsets showed sequencing incomplete despite large depth. Naive subsets tended to show greater estimated richness than memory subsets.

Sequencing input: memory CD8+ T cells sorted from blood. Subset meaning: CD45RO+ cells pooled with CCR7-negative TemRA cells. The sequence came from a woman in her 30s in good health. The chain links TRBV5-4 to TRBJ1-1; tentative D call: TRBD1 (6 bases). The CDR3, as DNA: TGTGCCAGTAGGCGAGGGGGTAACACTGAAGCTTTCTTT. It encodes CASRRGGNTEAFF.